This note documents a single T cell receptor beta chain sequence. Antigen: not known. The CDR3 has 15 amino acids. Per germline, CDR1 SGDLS and CDR2 YYNGEE. V dropped 1 base and J dropped 7; count of bases not matched to a gene: 7. The assay was immunoSEQ multiplex PCR, and TCRdb's table has in-frame clones only and misses some. Of about 86,000 clones listed, about 88% are singletons. This entry belongs to a study of graft-versus-host responses after intestinal transplantation. This specimen consisted of unstimulated CD4+ T cells sorted from spleen or lymph node cells, obtained before transplant. The rearrangement links TRBV9 to TRBJ2-1, with 8 bases matching TRBD1. The receptor's source is a human donor who was the organ donor for an intestinal transplant. CDR3: CASSVTGGFANEQFF. The CDR3 DNA reads TGTGCCAGCAGCGTAACAGGGGGTTTTGCAAATGAGCAGTTCTTC.